This TCR beta chain was documented in a study of CD8+ T cells in alopecia areata. Study context: Severity scores in treated patients reflected the percentage of scalp affected.

In the case of this clone: Its antigen is not identified.

Extraction of RNA preceded its reverse transcription into cDNA, which served as the sequencing template. Only in-frame clones appear in the TCRdb table, and some are missing; sequencing was by immunoSEQ multiplex PCR. The table lists 35,000 to 45,000 clones, over 85% of them singletons. Looked up from germline, CDR1 is MGHRA and CDR2 is YSYEKL. V was cut by 0 bases and J by 2 bases, with 13 bases left in between. This CDR3 has 16 amino acids. Treatment noted: oral pan-JAK inhibitor, 5-10 mg twice daily. Obtained from alopecia areata patients were lesional scalp punch biopsies along with peripheral blood. General study points: More clonal than normal scalp was lesional scalp, particularly alopecia totalis/universalis.

The genes are TRBV4-1 and TRBJ2-5; D perhaps matches TRBD1 (6 bases). The sample was CD8+ T cells sorted from blood, taken at week 24, from a patient treated with tofacitinib. The origin of this receptor is a human donor with alopecia areata. CDR3 protein: CASSQELRDTQETQYF. The CDR3 nucleotides read TGCGCCAGCAGCCAAGAGTTGAGGGACACTCAAGAGACCCAGTACTTC.